Below, 21 T cell receptor beta chains from the same sample are listed, as sequenced in a study of shared clonotypes between healthy human individuals. Method: immunoSEQ multiplex PCR; TCRdb's copy keeps in-frame clones and lacks some. The table has approximately 97,000 clones, 67% seen once; the top ten hold about 48%. The specimen was memory CD8+ T cells sorted from blood. Subset given: CD45RO+ cells pooled with CCR7-negative TemRA cells. Receptor source: a young man in good health.

This chain connects TRBV9 to TRBJ2-7, with TRBD1 matching 7 bases. This CDR3 is built from 15 residues. Germline CDR1 SGDLS, CDR2 YYNGEE. J gave up 5 bases and V 3 bases, and 11 bases lay outside the gene matches. Written as DNA, the CDR3 is TGTGCCAGCAGCGCTCCACGAGGGGGCATTGACGAGCAGTACTTC. Amino acids: CASSAPRGGIDEQYF.

The J gene is TRBJ2-1, the V gene TRBV28, with 12 bases lining up with TRBD2. The CDR3 covers 15 residues. Germline CDR1 is MDHEN and CDR2 is SYDVKM. V lost 5 bases to trimming and J lost 7 bases; unmatched junction nucleotides: 6. DNA for the CDR3: TGTGCCAGCAGTAAACTAGCGGGAGGTGTGAATGAGCAGTTCTTC. This gives the protein CASSKLAGGVNEQFF.

The chain has TRBV6-1 and TRBJ1-1, with TRBD1 as a possible D gene (6 bases). V was pared by 2 bases and J by 8 bases, with 15 bases between. CDR1 and CDR2 (germline): MNHNS, SASEGT. This CDR3 spans 14 amino acids. The CDR3 reads CASSEIQGTEEAFF. DNA of the CDR3: TGTGCCAGCAGTGAAATTCAGGGGACCGAAGAAGCTTTCTTT.

This clone was recorded once. This chain connects TRBV4-1 to TRBJ2-7, with 9 bases identical to TRBD2. CDR1 and CDR2 (germline): MGHRA, YSYEKL. Trimming took 0 bases from V and 3 from J; bases not matched to a gene: 6. The CDR3 totals 16 residues. The CDR3 DNA reads TGCGCCAGCAGCCAAGAGACTAGCGGTTATAACTACGAGCAGTACTTC. Translated, it gives CASSQETSGYNYEQYF.

V usage is TRBV19 and J usage is TRBJ1-1; 7 bases fit TRBD1. The trim removed 2 bases at V and 5 bases at J, leaving 11 bases unmatched. The germline gives CDR1 LNHDA, CDR2 SQIVND (reference sequence). The CDR3 runs to 16 residues. This chain's CDR3 is CASSISPVGQRTEAFF. The CDR3 region has the DNA TGTGCCAGTAGTATATCTCCCGTGGGACAGAGGACTGAAGCTTTCTTT.

V gene TRBV15 combines with J gene TRBJ2-3, with TRBD2 matching 12 bases. This CDR3 has 21 residues. V gave up 4 bases and J gave up 4 bases; unmatched junction bases: 21. Germline V gives CDR1 LNHNV, CDR2 YYDKDF (reference sequence). The CDR3 bases are TGTGCCACCAGCACCCCGGACATGGGACTAGCGGGTCCCACCGGGGCAGATACGCAGTATTTT. It yields the protein CATSTPDMGLAGPTGADTQYF.

This chain joins TRBV2 and TRBJ1-1; the D gene is possibly TRBD1 (5 bases). CDR3 length: 14 residues. The germline V gene encodes CDR1 SNHLY and CDR2 FYNNEI. V lost 5 bases to trimming and J lost 8 bases, with 18 bases between them. The CDR3 is CASSPGPNKIEAFF. The CDR3 region has the DNA TGTGCCAGCAGTCCGGGACCCAATAAAATAGAAGCTTTCTTT.

The V gene is TRBV30, the J gene TRBJ2-7, with no clear D. Trimming took 2 bases from V and 4 from J, leaving 9 bases between them. The CDR3 runs 12 residues. CDR1 GTSNPN and CDR2 SVGIG come from the germline V gene (reference sequence). DNA of the CDR3: TGTGCCTGGAGTCCGGGTATGTACGAGCAGTACTTC. Translation gives CAWSPGMYEQYF. Drawing the rest from reference TRBV30 and TRBJ2-7, the complete variable domain is SQTIHQWPATLVQPVGSPLSLECTVEGTSNPNLYWYRQAAGRGLQLLFYSVGIGQISSEVPQNLSASRPQDRQFILSSKKLLLSDSGFYLCAWSPGMYEQYFGPGTRLTVT.

V is TRBV4-1 and J is TRBJ1-5; 12 bases agree with TRBD1. J was trimmed by 6 bases and V by 4 bases; bases with no gene match: 4. This CDR3 contains 15 residues. CDR1 is MGHRA, CDR2 YSYEKL, per germline. The CDR3 DNA follows: TGCGCCAGCAGCCTGGGACAGGGGGCCGGTCAGCCCCAGCATTTT. Residues: CASSLGQGAGQPQHF.

The V gene is TRBV6-5, the J gene TRBJ2-1; 10 nucleotides match TRBD2. CDR3 length: 15 amino acids. Germline CDR1 MNHEY, CDR2 SVGAGI. The J segment lost 5 bases and the V segment lost 8 bases, leaving 9 bases of the junction unmatched. The CDR3 region is CASRQWTSGNNEQFF. The CDR3 nucleotides are TGTGCCAGCCGACAATGGACTAGCGGCAACAATGAGCAGTTCTTC.

V gene TRBV10-1 combines with J gene TRBJ2-3; D possibly uses TRBD1 or TRBD2 (5 bases each). The CDR3 extends over 16 amino acids. Germline lookup yields CDR1 WNHNN and CDR2 SYGVQD (reference sequence). The V end was cut by 3 bases, the J end by 2 bases, with 15 bases between. The CDR3 bases are TGCGCCAGCAGTGATGCGACTGGGGGAACCACAGATACGCAGTATTTT. Protein: CASSDATGGTTDTQYF.

The table lists this clone with many counts. The chain employs TRBV18 and TRBJ2-7, with 8 bases that match TRBD1. Losses at the gene ends were 3 bases for V and 0 bases for J; bases not matched to a gene: 10. The CDR3 runs 17 residues. In germline, CDR1 is KGHSH, CDR2 LQKENI. This CDR3 is CASSPSSGGVSSYEQYF. For the CDR3, the DNA is TGTGCCAGCTCACCTTCCTCAGGGGGCGTAAGCTCCTACGAGCAGTACTTC.

This clone came up once. This chain uses TRBV6-6 with TRBJ2-1; a weak D match, TRBD2 (6 bases). The germline V and J ends were trimmed by 7 bases and 0 bases, with 13 bases remaining between them. Germline assignment: CDR1 MNHNY and CDR2 SVGAGI (reference sequence). The CDR3 is 15 amino acids. This chain's CDR3 is CASTSSDISYNEQFF. CDR3 DNA sequence: TGTGCCAGCACCTCTAGCGATATCTCCTACAATGAGCAGTTCTTC.

This clone was found once. The rearrangement joins TRBV2 to TRBJ2-7, with D unresolved. Germline V gene lookup returns CDR1 SNHLY and CDR2 FYNNEI. The CDR3 totals 13 residues. Between the trimmed V and J ends, which lost 2 bases and 5 bases, there was a span of 10 bases. The CDR3 here is CASSERPAHEQYF. The CDR3 region has the DNA TGTGCCAGCAGTGAAAGGCCGGCCCACGAGCAGTACTTC.

This chain connects TRBV6-4 to TRBJ2-1; D possibly uses TRBD1 or TRBD2 (5 bases each). This CDR3 spans 15 amino acids. V shed 4 bases and J shed 4 bases, with 14 bases lying between them. Germline CDR1 is MRHNA and CDR2 is SNTAGT. This chain's CDR3 is CASSAGTVDYNEQFF. The CDR3 region has the DNA TGTGCCAGCAGTGCGGGGACGGTAGATTACAATGAGCAGTTCTTC.

The chain combines TRBV5-1 with TRBJ2-1; the D is unclear. The CDR3 extends over 16 amino acids. Germline CDR1 SGHRS, CDR2 YFSETQ. The V gene lost 1 base and the J gene lost 0 bases, with 11 bases spanning the gap. Written as DNA, the CDR3 is TGCGCCAGCAGCTTGAGAATGTCTAGCTCCTACAATGAGCAGTTCTTC. Translated, it gives CASSLRMSSSYNEQFF.

The V gene is TRBV5-4, the J gene TRBJ1-1; the D is unclear. V was cut by 1 base and J by 1 base, with 5 bases left in between. Germline V gives CDR1 SGHNT, CDR2 YYREEE (reference sequence). This CDR3 spans 13 amino acids. The CDR3 sequence: CASSLISNTEAFF. The DNA for the CDR3 is TGTGCCAGCAGCTTGATTTCGAACACTGAAGCTTTCTTT.

There are many counts of this clone. The V call is TRBV30, the J call TRBJ2-5, with no clear D. This CDR3 comprises 15 residues. The germline V gene has CDR1 GTSNPN and CDR2 SVGIG (reference sequence). V lost 0 bases and J 3 bases, leaving 14 bases between the germline ends. The CDR3 reads CAWSVPRTRKETQYF. CDR3 nucleotide sequence: TGTGCCTGGAGTGTACCCCGGACCAGGAAAGAGACCCAGTACTTC. Based on the CDR3 plus reference TRBV30 and TRBJ2-5, the full variable domain is SQTIHQWPATLVQPVGSPLSLECTVEGTSNPNLYWYRQAAGRGLQLLFYSVGIGQISSEVPQNLSASRPQDRQFILSSKKLLLSDSGFYLCAWSVPRTRKETQYFGPGTRLLVL.

This clone was seen once. A much larger clone is a single base away; this may be a read error. The CDR3 coding sequence is TGTGCCAGCAGCCCGGGGACTTCCTACGAGCAGTACTTC. It codes for CASSPGTSYEQYF. The genes are TRBV9 and TRBJ2-7; TRBD2 is a possible D gene (6 bases). Per the germline V gene, CDR1 is SGDLS and CDR2 is YYNGEE. This CDR3 contains 13 residues. The V and J ends lost 4 bases and 1 base respectively, with 9 bases between them.

This clone was detected many times. This sample also contains other DNA sequences that code for the same CDR3. The genes are TRBV2 and TRBJ2-7, with D perhaps TRBD2 (5 bases). CDR1 and CDR2 (germline): SNHLY, FYNNEI. This CDR3 contains 11 residues. The V end lost 9 bases, the J end lost 4 bases, and 10 bases lay between the germline ends. In DNA form, the CDR3 reads TGTGCCAGTGGTCGCGGGTACGAGCAGTACTTC. Residues: CASGRGYEQYF.

The CDR3 sequence is CASSQALGGSDEQFF. The CDR3 DNA is TGCGCCAGCAGCCAAGCCCTCGGCGGGAGTGATGAGCAGTTCTTC. The chain has TRBV4-3 and TRBJ2-1, with 7 bases aligning to TRBD2. With 1 base clipped from V and 8 bases from J, the junction kept 8 bases outside the gene matches. The germline V gene encodes CDR1 LGHNA and CDR2 YSLEER. CDR3 length equals 15 residues.